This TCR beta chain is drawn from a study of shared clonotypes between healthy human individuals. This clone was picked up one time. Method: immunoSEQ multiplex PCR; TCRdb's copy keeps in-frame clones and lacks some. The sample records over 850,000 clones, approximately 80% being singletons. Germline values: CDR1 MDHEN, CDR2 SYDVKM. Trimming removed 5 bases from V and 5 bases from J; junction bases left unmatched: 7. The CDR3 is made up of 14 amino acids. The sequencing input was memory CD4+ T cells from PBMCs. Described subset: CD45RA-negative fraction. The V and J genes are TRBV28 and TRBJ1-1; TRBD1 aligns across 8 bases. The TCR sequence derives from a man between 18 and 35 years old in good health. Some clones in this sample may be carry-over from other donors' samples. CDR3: CASSAQRQGTEAFF. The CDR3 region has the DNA TGTGCCAGCAGTGCCCAACGACAGGGGACTGAAGCTTTCTTT.